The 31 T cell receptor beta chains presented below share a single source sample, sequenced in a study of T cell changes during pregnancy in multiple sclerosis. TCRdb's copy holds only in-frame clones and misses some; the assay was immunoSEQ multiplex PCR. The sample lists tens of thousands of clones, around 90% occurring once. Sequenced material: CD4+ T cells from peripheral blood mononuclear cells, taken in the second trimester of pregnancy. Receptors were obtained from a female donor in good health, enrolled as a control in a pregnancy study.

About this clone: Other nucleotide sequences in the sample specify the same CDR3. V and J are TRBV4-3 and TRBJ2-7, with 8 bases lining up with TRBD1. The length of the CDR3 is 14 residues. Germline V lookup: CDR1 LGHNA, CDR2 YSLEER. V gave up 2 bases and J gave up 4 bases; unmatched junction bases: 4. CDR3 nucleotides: TGCGCCAGCAGCCAAAGGACAGGGAAGTACGAGCAGTACTTC. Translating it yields CASSQRTGKYEQYF.

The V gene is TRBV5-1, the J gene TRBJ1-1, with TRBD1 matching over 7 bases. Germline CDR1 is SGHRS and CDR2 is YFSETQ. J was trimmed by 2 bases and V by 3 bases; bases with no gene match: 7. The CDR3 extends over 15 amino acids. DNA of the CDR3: TGCGCCAGCAGCTCGGGGGACAGAAAAAACACTGAAGCTTTCTTT. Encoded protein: CASSSGDRKNTEAFF.

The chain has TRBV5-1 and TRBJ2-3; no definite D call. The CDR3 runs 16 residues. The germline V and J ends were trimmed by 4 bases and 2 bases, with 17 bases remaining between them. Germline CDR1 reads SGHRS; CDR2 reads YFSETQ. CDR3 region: CASSPPAGPHTDTQYF. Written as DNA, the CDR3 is TGCGCCAGCAGCCCACCCGCTGGGCCCCACACAGATACGCAGTATTTT.

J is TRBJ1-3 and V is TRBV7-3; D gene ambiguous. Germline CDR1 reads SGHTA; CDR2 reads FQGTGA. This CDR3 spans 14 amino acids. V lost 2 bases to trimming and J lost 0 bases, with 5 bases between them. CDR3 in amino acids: CASSLGHSGNTIYF. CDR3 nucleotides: TGTGCCAGCAGCTTAGGGCACTCTGGAAACACCATATATTTT.

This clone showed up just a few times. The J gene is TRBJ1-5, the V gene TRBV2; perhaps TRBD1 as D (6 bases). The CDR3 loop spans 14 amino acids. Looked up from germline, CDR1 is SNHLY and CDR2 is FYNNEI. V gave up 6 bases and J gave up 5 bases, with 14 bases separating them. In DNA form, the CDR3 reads TGTGCCAGCAGCGCAGGGGCAAGGGATCAGCCCCAGCATTTT. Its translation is CASSAGARDQPQHF.

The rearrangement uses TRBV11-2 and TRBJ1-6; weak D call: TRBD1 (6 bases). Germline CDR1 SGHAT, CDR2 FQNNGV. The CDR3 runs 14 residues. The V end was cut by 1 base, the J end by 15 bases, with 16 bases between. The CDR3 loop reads CASSLVGTPLVLHF. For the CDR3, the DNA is TGTGCCAGCAGCTTAGTAGGGACACCTTTGGTCCTCCACTTT.

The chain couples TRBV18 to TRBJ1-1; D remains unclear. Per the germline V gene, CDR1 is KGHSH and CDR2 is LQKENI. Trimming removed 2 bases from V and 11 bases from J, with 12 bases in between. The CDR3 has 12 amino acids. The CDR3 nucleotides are TGTGCCAGCTCACCATTACCACAACAGGCTTTCTTT. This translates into CASSPLPQQAFF.

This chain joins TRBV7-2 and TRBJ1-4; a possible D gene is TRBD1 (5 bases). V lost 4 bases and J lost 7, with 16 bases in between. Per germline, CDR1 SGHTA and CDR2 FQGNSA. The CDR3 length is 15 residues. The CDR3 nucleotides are TGTGCCAGCAGCTCCCGCTTCGGGGGGGGTGAAAAACTGTTTTTT. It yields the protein CASSSRFGGGEKLFF. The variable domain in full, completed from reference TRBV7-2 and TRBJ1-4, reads GAGVSQSPSNKVTEKGKDVELRCDPISGHTALYWYRQSLGQGLEFLIYFQGNSAPDKSGLPSDRFSAERTGGSVSTLTIQRTQQEDSAVYLCASSSRFGGGEKLFFGSGTQLSVL.

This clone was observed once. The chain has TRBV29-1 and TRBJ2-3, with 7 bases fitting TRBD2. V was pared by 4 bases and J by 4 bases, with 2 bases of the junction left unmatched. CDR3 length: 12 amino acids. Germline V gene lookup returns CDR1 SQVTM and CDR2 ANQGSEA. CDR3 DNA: TGCAGCGTTGGACTAGCAGCAGATACGCAGTATTTT. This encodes CSVGLAADTQYF.

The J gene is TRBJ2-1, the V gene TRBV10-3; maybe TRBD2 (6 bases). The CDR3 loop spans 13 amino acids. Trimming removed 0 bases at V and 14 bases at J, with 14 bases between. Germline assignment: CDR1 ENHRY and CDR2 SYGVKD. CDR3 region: CAISESVGTGEFF. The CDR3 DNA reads TGTGCCATCAGTGAGTCGGTGGGCACGGGAGAGTTCTTC.

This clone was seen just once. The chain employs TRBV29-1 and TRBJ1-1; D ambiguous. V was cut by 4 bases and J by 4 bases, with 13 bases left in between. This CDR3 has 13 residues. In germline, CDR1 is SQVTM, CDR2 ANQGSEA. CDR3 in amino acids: CSVGQRVGTEAFF. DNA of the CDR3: TGCAGCGTTGGTCAGAGGGTGGGCACTGAAGCTTTCTTT.

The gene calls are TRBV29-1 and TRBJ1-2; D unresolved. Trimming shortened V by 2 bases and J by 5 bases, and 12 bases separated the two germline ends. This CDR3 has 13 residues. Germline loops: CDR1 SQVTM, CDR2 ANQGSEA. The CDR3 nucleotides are TGCAGCGTTGAAATCGGTCAGGATTATGGCTACACCTTC. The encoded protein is CSVEIGQDYGYTF.

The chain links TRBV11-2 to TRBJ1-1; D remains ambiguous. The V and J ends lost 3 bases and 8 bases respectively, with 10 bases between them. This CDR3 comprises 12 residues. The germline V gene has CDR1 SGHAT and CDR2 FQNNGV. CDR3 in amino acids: CASSFGGREAFF. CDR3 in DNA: TGTGCCAGCAGCTTCGGCGGAAGAGAAGCTTTCTTT.

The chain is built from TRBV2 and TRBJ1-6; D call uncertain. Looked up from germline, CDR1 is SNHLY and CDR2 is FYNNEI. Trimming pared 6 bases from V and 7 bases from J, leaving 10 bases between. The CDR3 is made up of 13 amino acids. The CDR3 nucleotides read TGTGCCAGCAGGATCATAGAAAATTCACCCCTCCACTTT. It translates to CASRIIENSPLHF.

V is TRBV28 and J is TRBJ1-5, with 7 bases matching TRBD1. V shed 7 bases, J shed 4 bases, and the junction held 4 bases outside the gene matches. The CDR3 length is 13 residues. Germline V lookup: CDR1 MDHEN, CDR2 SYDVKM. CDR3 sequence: CASTGQKNQPQHF. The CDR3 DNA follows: TGTGCCAGCACGGGACAGAAAAATCAGCCCCAGCATTTT.

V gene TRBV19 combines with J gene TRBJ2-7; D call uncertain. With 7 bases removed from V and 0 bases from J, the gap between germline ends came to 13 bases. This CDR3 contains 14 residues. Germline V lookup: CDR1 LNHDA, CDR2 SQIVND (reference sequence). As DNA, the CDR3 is TGTGCCAGTAACTACGTACCCGACTCCTACGAGCAGTACTTC. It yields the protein CASNYVPDSYEQYF.

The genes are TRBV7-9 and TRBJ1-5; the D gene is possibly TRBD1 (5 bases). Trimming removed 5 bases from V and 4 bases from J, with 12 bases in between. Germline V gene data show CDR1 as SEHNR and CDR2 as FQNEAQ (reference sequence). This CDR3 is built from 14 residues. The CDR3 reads CASSPRGGNQPQHF. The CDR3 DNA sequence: TGTGCCAGCAGCCCACGCGGGGGAAATCAGCCCCAGCATTTT.

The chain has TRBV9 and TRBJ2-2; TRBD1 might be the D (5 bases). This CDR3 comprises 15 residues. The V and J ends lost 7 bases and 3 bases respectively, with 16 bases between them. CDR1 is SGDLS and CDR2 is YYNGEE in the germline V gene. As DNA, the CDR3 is TGTGCCAGCCACAATGGGGCCCGCGACACCGGGGAGCTGTTTTTT. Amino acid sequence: CASHNGARDTGELFF.

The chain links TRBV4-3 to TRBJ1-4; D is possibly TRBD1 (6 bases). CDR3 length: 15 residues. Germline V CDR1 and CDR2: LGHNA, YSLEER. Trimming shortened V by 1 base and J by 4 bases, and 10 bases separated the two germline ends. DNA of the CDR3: TGCGCCAGCAGCCAAGGACAGGCGCGTAATGAAAAACTGTTTTTT. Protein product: CASSQGQARNEKLFF.

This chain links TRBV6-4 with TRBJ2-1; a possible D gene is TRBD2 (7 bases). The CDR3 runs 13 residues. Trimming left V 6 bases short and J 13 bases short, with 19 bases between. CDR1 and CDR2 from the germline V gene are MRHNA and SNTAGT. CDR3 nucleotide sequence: TGTGCCAGCAGCTCCACGCCCGGGGGGCGTCAGTTCTTC. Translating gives CASSSTPGGRQFF.

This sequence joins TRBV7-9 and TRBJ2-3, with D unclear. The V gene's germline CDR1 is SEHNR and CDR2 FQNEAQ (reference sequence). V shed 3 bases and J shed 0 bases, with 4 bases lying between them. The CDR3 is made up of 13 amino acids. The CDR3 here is CASSFQSTDTQYF. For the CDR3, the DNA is TGTGCCAGCAGCTTCCAGAGCACAGATACGCAGTATTTT.

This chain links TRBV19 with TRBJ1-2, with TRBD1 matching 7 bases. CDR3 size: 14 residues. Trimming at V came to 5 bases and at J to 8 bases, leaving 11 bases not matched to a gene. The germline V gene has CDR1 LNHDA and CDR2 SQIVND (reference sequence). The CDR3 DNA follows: TGTGCCAGTAGTCCCCGGGACAGAGGTCTGGGCTACACCTTC. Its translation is CASSPRDRGLGYTF.

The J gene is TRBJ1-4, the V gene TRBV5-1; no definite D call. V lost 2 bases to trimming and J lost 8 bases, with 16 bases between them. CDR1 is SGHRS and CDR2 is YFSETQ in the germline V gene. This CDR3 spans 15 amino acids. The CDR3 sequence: CASSLGYGGREKLFF. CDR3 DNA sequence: TGCGCCAGCAGCTTAGGTTACGGCGGCAGAGAAAAACTGTTTTTT.

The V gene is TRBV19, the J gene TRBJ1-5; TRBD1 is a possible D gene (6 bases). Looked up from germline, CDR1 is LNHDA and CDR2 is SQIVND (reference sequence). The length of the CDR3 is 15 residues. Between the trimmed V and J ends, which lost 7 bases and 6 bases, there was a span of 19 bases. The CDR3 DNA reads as TGTGCCAGTACACGGGGGGCAGGTCCGAGTCAGCCCCAGCATTTT. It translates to CASTRGAGPSQPQHF. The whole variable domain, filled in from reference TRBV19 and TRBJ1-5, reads DGGITQSPKYLFRKEGQNVTLSCEQNLNHDAMYWYRQDPGQGLRLIYYSQIVNDFQKGDIAEGYSVSREKKESFPLTVTSAQKNPTAFYLCASTRGAGPSQPQHFGDGTRLSIL.

This chain's CDR3 is CASSHKRDRESHSPLHF. CDR3 nucleotides: TGTGCCAGCAGCCACAAACGGGACAGGGAGTCTCATTCACCCCTCCACTTT. The genes are TRBV7-8 and TRBJ1-6, with 9 bases matching TRBD1. The V segment lost 5 bases and the J segment 8 bases; nucleotides outside the gene matches: 13. In germline, CDR1 is SGHVS, CDR2 FQNEAQ. The length of the CDR3 is 17 residues.

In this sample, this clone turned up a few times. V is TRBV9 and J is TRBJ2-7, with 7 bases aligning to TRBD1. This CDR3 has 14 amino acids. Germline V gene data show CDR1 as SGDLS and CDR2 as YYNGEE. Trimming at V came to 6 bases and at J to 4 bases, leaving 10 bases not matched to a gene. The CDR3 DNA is TGTGCCAGCAACCCCGGGACAGCAACGTACGAGCAGTACTTC. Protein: CASNPGTATYEQYF.

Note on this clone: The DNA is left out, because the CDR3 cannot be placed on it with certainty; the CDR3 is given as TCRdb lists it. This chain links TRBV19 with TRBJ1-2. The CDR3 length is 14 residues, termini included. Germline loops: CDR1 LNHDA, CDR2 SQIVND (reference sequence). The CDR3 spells CASTSGGLGYGYTF.

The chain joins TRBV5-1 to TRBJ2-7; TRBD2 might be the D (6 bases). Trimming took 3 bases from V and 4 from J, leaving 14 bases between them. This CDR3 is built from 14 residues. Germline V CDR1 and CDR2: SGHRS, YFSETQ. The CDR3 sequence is CASSYSGEPYEQYF. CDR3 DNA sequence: TGCGCCAGCAGCTACTCGGGGGAACCTTACGAGCAGTACTTC. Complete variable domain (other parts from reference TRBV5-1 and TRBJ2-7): KAGVTQTPRYLIKTRGQQVTLSCSPISGHRSVSWYQQTPGQGLQFLFEYFSETQRNKGNFPGRFSGRQFSNSRSEMNVSTLELGDSALYLCASSYSGEPYEQYFGPGTRLTVT.

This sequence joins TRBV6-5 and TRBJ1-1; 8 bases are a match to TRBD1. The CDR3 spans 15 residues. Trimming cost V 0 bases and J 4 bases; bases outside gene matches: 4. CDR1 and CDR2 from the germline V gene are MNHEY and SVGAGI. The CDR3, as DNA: TGTGCCAGCAGTTACTCGAAACAGGGGGGCACTGAAGCTTTCTTT. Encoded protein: CASSYSKQGGTEAFF.

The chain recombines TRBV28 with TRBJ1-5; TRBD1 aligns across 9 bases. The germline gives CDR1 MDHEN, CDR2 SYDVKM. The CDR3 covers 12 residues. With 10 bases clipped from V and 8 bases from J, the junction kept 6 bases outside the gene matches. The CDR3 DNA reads TGTGCCACCGAGACAGGGGGTAAGCCCCAGCATTTT. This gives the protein CATETGGKPQHF.

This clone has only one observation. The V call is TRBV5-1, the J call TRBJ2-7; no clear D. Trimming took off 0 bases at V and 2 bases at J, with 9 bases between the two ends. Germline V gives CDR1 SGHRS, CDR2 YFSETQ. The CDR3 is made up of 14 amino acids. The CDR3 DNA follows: TGCGCCAGCAGCTTGGGGGCTGGCGCCTACGAGCAGTACTTC. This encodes CASSLGAGAYEQYF.